This record concerns one T cell receptor beta chain sequence. Its antigen is undetermined. V gave up 1 base and J gave up 4 bases, with 8 bases separating them. CDR1 and CDR2 from the germline V gene are SGHDN and FVKESK. This CDR3 is built from 13 residues. The source of the sample is a study of T cell repertoires in cytomegalovirus infection. Study-wide context: Public signatures in TCR beta pointed to CMV infection and matching HLA type. General observations from the study: Dominating the ex vivo response were HLA-C-restricted CMV-specific TCR beta clonotypes. Using cumulative public TCR beta family frequency, the authors identified those who carried CMV together with the relevant HLA.

TCRdb analysed the reads with MiXCR anew, one entry per CDR3 protein. Among under 150,000 distinct CDR3 sequences listed, roughly 30% were seen once. The TCR comes from a human donor in good health (CMV status not recorded). Some clones in this sample may be carry-over from other donors' samples. The source material was CD8+ T cells from cultured PBMCs, sampled from culture after CMV antigen stimulation. This chain joins TRBV14 and TRBJ2-7; no definite D call. Written as DNA, the CDR3 is TGTGCCAGCAGCCAAGTAGTCCAATACGAGCAGTACTTC. It translates to CASSQVVQYEQYF.